A selection of T cell receptor beta chains follows, all from one sample in a study of a mutant IDH1 vaccine in newly diagnosed glioma. TCRdb's copy holds only in-frame clones and misses some; the assay was immunoSEQ multiplex PCR. Of about 88,000 clones detected, roughly 82% appear once; the ten largest clones hold roughly 5%. Sequences were derived from PBMCs, sampled from a glioma patient treated with radiotherapy, temozolomide or both. Every receptor here comes from a man aged 40-49 years with glioma. Some clones in this sample may be carry-over from other donors' samples. Both conserved end residues are part of each CDR3. Fields, in order: J gene, clone size, V gene, D gene, CDR3 protein, CDR3 DNA. D genes are given only for firm matches. Clone size is given for some rows only: seen once, a few or many times, or a class if the clone is expanded.

>TRBJ2-7|.|TRBV6-5|TRBD1
CASTSQGAVGEQYF
TGTGCCAGCACCTCACAGGGGGCCGTGGGCGAGCAGTACTTC
>TRBJ2-1|.|TRBV6-5|TRBD2
CASSYPSGGYNEQFF
TGTGCCAGCAGTTACCCTAGCGGGGGTTACAATGAGCAGTTCTTC
>TRBJ1-6|.|TRBV5-8|TRBD1
CASSRGVRDRDSPLHF
TGTGCCAGCAGCCGTGGGGTCCGGGACAGGGATTCACCCCTCCACTTT
>TRBJ1-2|.|TRBV2|TRBD1
CASSGTGILGYTF
TGTGCCAGCAGTGGGACAGGGATATTGGGGTACACCTTC
>TRBJ1-6|medium-sized|TRBV5-4|.
CASRSLLESPLHF
TGTGCCAGCAGATCTCTACTAGAATCACCCCTCCACTTT
>TRBJ2-7|.|TRBV6-6|.
CASSSFDRLGPYEQYF
TGTGCCAGCAGTTCCTTCGACAGACTAGGACCTTACGAGCAGTACTTC
>TRBJ2-5|.|TRBV6-1|.
CASSGDFQETQYF
TGTGCCAGCAGCGGGGATTTCCAAGAGACCCAGTACTTC
>TRBJ1-6|.|TRBV6-1|TRBD1
CASTGTGRQNSPLHF
TGTGCCAGCACCGGGACAGGGAGACAGAATTCACCCCTCCACTTT
>TRBJ2-7|.|TRBV7-9|TRBD1
CASSLSDRGPIEQYF
TGTGCCAGCAGCTTATCGGACAGGGGACCCATCGAGCAGTACTTC
>TRBJ2-3|.|TRBV5-1|.
CASSLEQSDTQYF
TGCGCCAGCAGCTTGGAGCAGTCAGATACGCAGTATTTT
>TRBJ2-6|.|TRBV5-1|.
CASSLWGPAGGAGANVLTF
TGCGCCAGCAGCTTGTGGGGACCGGCCGGCGGCGCTGGGGCCAACGTCCTGACTTTC
>TRBJ1-5|.|TRBV20-1|.
CSARRRDQHF
TGCAGTGCTAGACGTCGGGACCAGCATTTT
>TRBJ2-5|.|TRBV2|.
CASLDSSQETQYF
TGTGCCAGCCTGGACAGTTCCCAAGAGACCCAGTACTTC
>TRBJ2-5|.|TRBV5-1|.
CASRQTGLEQETQYF
TGCGCCAGCAGACAAACAGGGCTTGAACAAGAGACCCAGTACTTC
>TRBJ1-2|.|TRBV19|.
CASMGPGTFSGYTF
TGTGCCAGTATGGGGCCGGGGACCTTCTCAGGCTACACCTTC
>TRBJ1-1|.|TRBV6-5|.
CASSYTGLTEAFF
TGTGCCAGCAGTTATACAGGGCTCACTGAAGCTTTCTTT
>TRBJ2-5|once|TRBV5-1|TRBD1
CASTRTGYEETQYF
TGCGCCAGCACAAGGACAGGGTACGAAGAGACCCAGTACTTC
>TRBJ2-1|.|TRBV11-1|TRBD2
CASSEGLAGGDEQFF
TGTGCCAGCAGCGAGGGACTAGCGGGGGGCGATGAGCAGTTCTTC
>TRBJ2-5|.|TRBV18|.
CASSPVEGETQYF
TGTGCCAGCTCACCGGTTGAGGGAGAGACCCAGTACTTC
>TRBJ1-3|.|TRBV6-6|TRBD1
CASSYGDSGNTIYF
TGTGCCAGCAGTTACGGGGACAGTGGAAACACCATATATTTT
>TRBJ1-1|once|TRBV15|.
CATSGVGGKNTEAFF
TGTGCCACCAGCGGGGTAGGAGGTAAAAACACTGAAGCTTTCTTT
>TRBJ2-3|.|TRBV9|.
CASSVVGAGSDTQYF
TGTGCCAGCAGCGTAGTGGGGGCAGGGTCAGATACGCAGTATTTT
>TRBJ1-2|.|TRBV23-1|.
CASSQWVVYGGYTF
TGCGCCAGCAGTCAGTGGGTCGTTTATGGGGGCTACACCTTC
>TRBJ1-6|.|TRBV25-1|.
CASSDIRSPLHF
TGTGCCAGCAGTGACATCCGATCACCCCTCCACTTT
>TRBJ1-4|.|TRBV25-1|TRBD1
CASSEFGTARGEKLFF
TGTGCCAGCAGTGAATTTGGGACAGCCCGGGGGGAAAAACTGTTTTTT
>TRBJ1-6|.|TRBV5-1|.
CASSNYNSPLHF
TGCGCCAGCAGCAACTATAATTCACCCCTCCACTTT
>TRBJ1-1|.|TRBV4-1|.
CASSQDQGLPESEAFF
TGCGCCAGCAGCCAAGATCAGGGGCTCCCGGAATCTGAAGCTTTCTTT
>TRBJ2-5|.|TRBV7-7|.
CASSLLGVETQYF
TGTGCTAGCAGCTTACTGGGGGTGGAGACCCAGTACTTC